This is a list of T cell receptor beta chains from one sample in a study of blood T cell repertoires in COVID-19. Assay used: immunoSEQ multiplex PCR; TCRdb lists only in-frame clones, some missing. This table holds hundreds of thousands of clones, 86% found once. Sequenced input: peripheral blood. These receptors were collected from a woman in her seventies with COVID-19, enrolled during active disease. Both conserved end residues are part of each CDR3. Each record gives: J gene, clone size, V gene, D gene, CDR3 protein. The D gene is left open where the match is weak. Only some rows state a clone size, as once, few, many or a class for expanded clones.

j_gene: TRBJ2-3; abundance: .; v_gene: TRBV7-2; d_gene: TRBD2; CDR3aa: CASSRGGWDTQYF
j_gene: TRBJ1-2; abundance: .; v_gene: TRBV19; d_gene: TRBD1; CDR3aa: CASRPLTGGAGGYTF
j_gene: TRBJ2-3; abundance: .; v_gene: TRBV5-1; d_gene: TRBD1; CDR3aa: CASSFPGTGGFTQYF
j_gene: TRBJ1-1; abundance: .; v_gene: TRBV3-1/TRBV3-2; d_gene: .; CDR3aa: CASSPRAGKTEAFF
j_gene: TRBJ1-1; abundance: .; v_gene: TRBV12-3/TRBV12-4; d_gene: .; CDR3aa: CASSLSGLLQAFF
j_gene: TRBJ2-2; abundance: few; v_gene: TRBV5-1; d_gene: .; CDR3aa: CASSLEGAGELFF
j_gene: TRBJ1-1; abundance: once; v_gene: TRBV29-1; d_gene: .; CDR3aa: CSVERQLNTEAFF
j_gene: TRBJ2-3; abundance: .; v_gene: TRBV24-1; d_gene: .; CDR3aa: CATSDPFLEKSAGGTDTQYF
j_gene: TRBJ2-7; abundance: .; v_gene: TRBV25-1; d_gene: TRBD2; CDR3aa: CASSAQIAGDRYEQYF
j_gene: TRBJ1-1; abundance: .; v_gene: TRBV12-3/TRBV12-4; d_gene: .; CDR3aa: CASSPWRSEAFF
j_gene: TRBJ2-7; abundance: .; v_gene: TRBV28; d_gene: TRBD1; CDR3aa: CASGQGYYEQYF
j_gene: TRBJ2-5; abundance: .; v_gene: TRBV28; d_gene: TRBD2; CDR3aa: CASSEGLAGVETQYF
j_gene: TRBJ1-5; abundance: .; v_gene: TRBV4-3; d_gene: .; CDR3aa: CASSQDLGNQPQHF
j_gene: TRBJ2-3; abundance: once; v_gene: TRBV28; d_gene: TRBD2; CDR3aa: CASSKLADSTDTQYF
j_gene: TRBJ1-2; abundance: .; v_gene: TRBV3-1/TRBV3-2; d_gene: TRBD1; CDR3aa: CASSQDGGQGWYGYTF
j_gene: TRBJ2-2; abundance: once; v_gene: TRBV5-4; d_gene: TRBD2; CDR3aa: CASRPGLAGGLGTGELFF
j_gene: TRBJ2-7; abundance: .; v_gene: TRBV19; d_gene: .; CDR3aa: CASSNAGGPPYEQYF
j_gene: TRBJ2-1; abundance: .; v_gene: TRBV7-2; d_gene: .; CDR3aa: CASSSGLGGPEREQFF
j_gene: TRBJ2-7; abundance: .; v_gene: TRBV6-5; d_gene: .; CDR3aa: CASRSLGSEQYF
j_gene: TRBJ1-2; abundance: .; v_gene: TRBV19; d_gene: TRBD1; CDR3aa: CASSIRRQGELSYGYTF
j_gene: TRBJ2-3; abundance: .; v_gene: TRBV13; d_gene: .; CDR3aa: CASSLTSVSDTQYF
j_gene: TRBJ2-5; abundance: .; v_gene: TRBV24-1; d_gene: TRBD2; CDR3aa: CATSVLGGASGETQYF
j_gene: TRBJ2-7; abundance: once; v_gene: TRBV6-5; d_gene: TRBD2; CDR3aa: CATTQGREVTYEQYF
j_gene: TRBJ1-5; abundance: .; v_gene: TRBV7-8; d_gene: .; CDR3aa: CASSPGGQTQPQHF
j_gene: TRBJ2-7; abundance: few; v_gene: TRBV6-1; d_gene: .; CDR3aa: CASSEEVTGGPSYEQYF
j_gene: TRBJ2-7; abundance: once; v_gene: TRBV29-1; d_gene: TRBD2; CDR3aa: CSVALAGGVYEQYF
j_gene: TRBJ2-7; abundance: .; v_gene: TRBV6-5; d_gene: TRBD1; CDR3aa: CASSTGGIGLDEQYF
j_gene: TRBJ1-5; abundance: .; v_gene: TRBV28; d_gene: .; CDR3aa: CASSLQDQPQHF
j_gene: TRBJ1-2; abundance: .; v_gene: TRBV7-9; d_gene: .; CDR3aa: CASSLGGYGYTF
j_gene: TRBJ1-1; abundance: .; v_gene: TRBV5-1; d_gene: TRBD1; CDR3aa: CASSSTGARNTEAFF
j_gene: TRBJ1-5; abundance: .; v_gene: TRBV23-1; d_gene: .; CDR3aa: CASIRAKLNQPQHF
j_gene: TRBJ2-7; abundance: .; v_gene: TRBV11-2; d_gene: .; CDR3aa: CASSLGQIYEQYF
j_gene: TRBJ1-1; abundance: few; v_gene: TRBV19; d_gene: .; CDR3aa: CASSIRPGLNTEAFF